The 20 T cell receptor beta chains below were found in one sample sequenced in a study of T-cell reconstitution after alpha-beta-depleted transplantation in children. Library preparation (for TCRbeta) was performed with unique molecular identifiers. Via MiXCR, TCRdb re-called the PCR reads, giving one row per CDR3 protein. The profile shows around 580,000 distinct CDR3 sequences, over 20% of them singletons. The starting material was PBMCs, obtained before TCRalphabeta/CD19-depleted stem cell transplant. These receptors originate from a boy under two years old with Wiskott-Aldrich syndrome, due to receive a stem cell transplant.

This sequence joins TRBV6-5 and TRBJ2-3, with 8 bases fitting TRBD2. In germline, CDR1 is MNHEY, CDR2 SVGAGI. The CDR3 runs 16 residues. J lost 0 bases, V lost 2 bases, and 4 bases had no gene match. As DNA, the CDR3 is TGTGCCAGCAGTTACCGGGCTAGCGGGAGCACAGATACGCAGTATTTT. It specifies CASSYRASGSTDTQYF.

The chain links TRBV5-1 to TRBJ2-7; 7 bases are shared with TRBD1. This CDR3 region has 16 residues. Germline lookup yields CDR1 SGHRS and CDR2 YFSETQ. Trimming at V came to 4 bases and at J to 5 bases, leaving 15 bases not matched to a gene. The CDR3 DNA is TGCGCCAGCAGCCTTGGTAGCCAGGGGGACGGCGACGAGCAGTACTTC. This gives the protein CASSLGSQGDGDEQYF.

This clonotype has a handful of counts. The V call is TRBV28, the J call TRBJ2-5; unclear D gene. Germline values: CDR1 MDHEN, CDR2 SYDVKM. The CDR3 extends over 12 amino acids. V was pared by 4 bases and J by 6 bases, with 9 bases between. In nucleotides, the CDR3 is TGTGCCAGCAGTTCGTTTAGGAAGACCCAGTACTTC. This encodes CASSSFRKTQYF. The whole variable domain, remainder taken from reference TRBV28 and TRBJ2-5, is DVKVTQSSRYLVKRTGEKVFLECVQDMDHENMFWYRQDPGLGLRLIYFSYDVKMKEKGDIPEGYSVSREKKERFSLILESASTNQTSMYLCASSSFRKTQYFGPGTRLLVL.

The chain is built from TRBV12-3 or TRBV12-4 and TRBJ2-7, with 8 bases that match TRBD1. This CDR3 has 15 amino acids. V was clipped by 5 bases and J by 4 bases; unmatched bases: 10. Written as DNA, the CDR3 is TGTGCCAGCAGTCCCTCGGACAGGGATTATTACGAGCAGTACTTC. Translation gives CASSPSDRDYYEQYF.

The V and J genes are TRBV12-3 or TRBV12-4 and TRBJ2-1; perhaps TRBD1 as D (5 bases). The CDR3 loop spans 16 amino acids. The CDR3 nucleotides are TGTGTCCTTGGGGCCCACGGGCCCTTTCACTACAATGAGCAGTTCTTC. Translated, it gives CVLGAHGPFHYNEQFF.

This clonotype was picked up one time. This chain joins TRBV20-1 and TRBJ2-1, with 13 positions matching TRBD2. The CDR3 contains 14 residues. With V trimmed by 4 bases and J by 10 bases, 7 bases remained unmatched. The germline gives CDR1 DFQATT, CDR2 SNEGSKA (reference sequence). This chain's CDR3 is CSATGTSGKVEQFF. CDR3 nucleotide sequence: TGCAGTGCTACCGGGACTAGCGGGAAGGTGGAGCAGTTCTTC.

The rearrangement uses TRBV10-2 and TRBJ2-7; 8 bases are shared with TRBD1. CDR3 size: 15 residues. Germline CDR1 is WSHSY and CDR2 is SAAADI. V lost 3 bases, J lost 0 bases, and 4 bases stayed unmatched. In DNA, the CDR3 is TGCGCCAGCAGTGACACACAGGGGGTCTCCTACGAGCAGTACTTC. It is translated as CASSDTQGVSYEQYF.

This clonotype was observed a few times. The gene calls are TRBV20-1 and TRBJ2-1, with 10 bases fitting TRBD2. Germline V gives CDR1 DFQATT, CDR2 SNEGSKA (reference sequence). The CDR3 sequence is 13 residues long. Losses at the gene ends were 6 bases for V and 6 bases for J; bases not matched to a gene: 5. The CDR3 sequence is CSASGLAANEQFF. For the CDR3, the DNA is TGCAGTGCCAGTGGACTAGCGGCCAATGAGCAGTTCTTC.

V is TRBV20-1 and J is TRBJ2-7, with a possible D match to TRBD1 (5 bases). The germline V and J ends were trimmed by 3 bases and 3 bases, with 12 bases remaining between them. The CDR3 contains 13 residues. The V gene's germline CDR1 is DFQATT and CDR2 SNEGSKA (reference sequence). The CDR3 DNA reads as TGCAGTGCTAGTCAGGGCCCGCTCTACGAGCAGTACTTC. Protein: CSASQGPLYEQYF.

J is TRBJ2-7 and V is TRBV27; TRBD2 aligns across 8 bases. Germline V lookup: CDR1 MNHEY, CDR2 SMNVEV (reference sequence). CDR3 size: 16 residues. V gave up 4 bases and J gave up 6 bases; unmatched junction bases: 14. CDR3 sequence (DNA): TGTGCCAGCAGTTCACACGGGACTAGTCGAATCATCGAGCAGTACTTC. Protein sequence: CASSSHGTSRIIEQYF.

This clonotype was picked up a small number of times. This chain joins TRBV6-5 and TRBJ1-1; D not certain. From germline, CDR1 is MNHEY and CDR2 SVGAGI. The CDR3 is 14 residues long. The V end was cut by 1 base, the J end by 1 base, with 7 bases between. CDR3 residues: CASSYYRANTEAFF. The CDR3 DNA reads TGTGCCAGCAGTTACTACCGAGCGAACACTGAAGCTTTCTTT.

V is TRBV3-1 and J is TRBJ1-5; no definite D call. The CDR3 runs to 13 residues. Germline V CDR1 and CDR2: LGHDT, YNNKEL (reference sequence). Between the trimmed V and J ends, which lost 4 bases and 6 bases, there was a span of 10 bases. The CDR3 loop reads CASSPAFRQPQHF. CDR3 DNA sequence: TGTGCCAGCAGCCCAGCGTTCCGTCAGCCCCAGCATTTT.

V and J are TRBV7-9 and TRBJ2-1; tentatively, D is TRBD1 (6 bases). The CDR3 is 15 amino acids. Germline V CDR1 and CDR2: SEHNR, FQNEAQ (reference sequence). V gave up 2 bases and J gave up 3 bases, with 11 bases separating them. CDR3 coding DNA: TGTGCCAGCAGCTTAATGCAGGGGCTCTACAATGAGCAGTTCTTC. Protein: CASSLMQGLYNEQFF.

CDR3 DNA sequence: TGTGCCATCAGCCCCCAACAGGGCGACAATGAGCAGTTCTTC. Translation gives CAISPQQGDNEQFF. The chain couples TRBV10-3 to TRBJ2-1, with a tentative D call TRBD1 (6 bases). Trimming left V 6 bases short and J 5 bases short, with 14 bases between. Germline CDR1 reads ENHRY; CDR2 reads SYGVKD. The CDR3 covers 14 residues.

This clonotype was counted a few times. The chain has TRBV12-3 or TRBV12-4 and TRBJ1-5, with D uncertain. Deletions cut 2 bases from V and 3 bases from J, with 11 bases between. This CDR3 spans 15 amino acids. The chain's CDR3 is CASSLRSSINQPQHF. Written as DNA, the CDR3 is TGTGCCAGCAGTTTACGATCTTCCATCAATCAGCCCCAGCATTTT.

V is TRBV5-6 and J is TRBJ2-7; unclear D gene. The CDR3 loop spans 12 amino acids. The germline gives CDR1 SGHDT, CDR2 YYEEEE. Trimming shortened V by 3 bases and J by 6 bases, and 10 bases separated the two germline ends. The CDR3 bases are TGTGCCAGCAGCTGGATGGACCTCGAGCAGTACTTC. This encodes CASSWMDLEQYF.

In its sample, this clonotype was seen a few times. The V call is TRBV10-1, the J call TRBJ2-1; D is unresolved. Trimming cost V 4 bases and J 1 base, with 8 bases left between them. This CDR3 region has 14 residues. Germline V lookup: CDR1 WNHNN, CDR2 SYGVQD (reference sequence). For the CDR3, the DNA is TGCGCCAGCAGTGCAACAGCGTCCTACAATGAGCAGTTCTTC. Translating it yields CASSATASYNEQFF.

This clonotype was counted a few times. The V gene is TRBV12-3 or TRBV12-4, the J gene TRBJ1-6; D gene unclear. V lost 4 bases and J 7 bases, leaving 11 bases between the germline ends. CDR3 size: 14 residues. CDR3 bases: TGTGCCAGCAGTTCTACCGATTCAAATTCACCCCTCCACTTT. Translating it yields CASSSTDSNSPLHF.

This clonotype showed up just a few times. V usage is TRBV12-3 or TRBV12-4 and J usage is TRBJ1-1, with D possibly being TRBD1 (5 bases). The CDR3 loop spans 16 amino acids. V was trimmed by 3 bases and J by 4 bases, leaving 18 bases between them. CDR3 DNA sequence: TGTGCCAGCAGTTTGGGGGTGGACCGCGGAGGCACTGAAGCTTTCTTT. Its protein product is CASSLGVDRGGTEAFF.

This clonotype was seen a few times. The CDR3 coding sequence is TGTGCCATCAGTGCTGGGGCTTTGAGCTCCTACAATGAGCAGTTCTTC. The encoded protein is CAISAGALSSYNEQFF. The chain employs TRBV10-3 and TRBJ2-1; possible D gene TRBD1, 5 bases. Trimming cost V 4 bases and J 0 bases, with 13 bases left between them. Germline V gene lookup returns CDR1 ENHRY and CDR2 SYGVKD. This CDR3 has 16 residues.